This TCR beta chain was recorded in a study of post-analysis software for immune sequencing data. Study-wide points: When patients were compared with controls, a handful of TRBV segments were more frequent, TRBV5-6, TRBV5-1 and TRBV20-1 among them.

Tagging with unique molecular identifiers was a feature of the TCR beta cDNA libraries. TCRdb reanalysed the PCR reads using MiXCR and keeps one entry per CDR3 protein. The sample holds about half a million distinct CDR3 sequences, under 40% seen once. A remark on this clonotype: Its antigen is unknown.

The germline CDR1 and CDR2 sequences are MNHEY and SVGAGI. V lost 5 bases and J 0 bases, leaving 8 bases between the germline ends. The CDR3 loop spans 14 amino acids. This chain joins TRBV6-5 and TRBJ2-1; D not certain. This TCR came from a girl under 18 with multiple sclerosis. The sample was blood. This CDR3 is CASSLFRSYNEQFF. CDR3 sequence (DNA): TGTGCCAGCAGTCTATTCCGCTCCTACAATGAGCAGTTCTTC.